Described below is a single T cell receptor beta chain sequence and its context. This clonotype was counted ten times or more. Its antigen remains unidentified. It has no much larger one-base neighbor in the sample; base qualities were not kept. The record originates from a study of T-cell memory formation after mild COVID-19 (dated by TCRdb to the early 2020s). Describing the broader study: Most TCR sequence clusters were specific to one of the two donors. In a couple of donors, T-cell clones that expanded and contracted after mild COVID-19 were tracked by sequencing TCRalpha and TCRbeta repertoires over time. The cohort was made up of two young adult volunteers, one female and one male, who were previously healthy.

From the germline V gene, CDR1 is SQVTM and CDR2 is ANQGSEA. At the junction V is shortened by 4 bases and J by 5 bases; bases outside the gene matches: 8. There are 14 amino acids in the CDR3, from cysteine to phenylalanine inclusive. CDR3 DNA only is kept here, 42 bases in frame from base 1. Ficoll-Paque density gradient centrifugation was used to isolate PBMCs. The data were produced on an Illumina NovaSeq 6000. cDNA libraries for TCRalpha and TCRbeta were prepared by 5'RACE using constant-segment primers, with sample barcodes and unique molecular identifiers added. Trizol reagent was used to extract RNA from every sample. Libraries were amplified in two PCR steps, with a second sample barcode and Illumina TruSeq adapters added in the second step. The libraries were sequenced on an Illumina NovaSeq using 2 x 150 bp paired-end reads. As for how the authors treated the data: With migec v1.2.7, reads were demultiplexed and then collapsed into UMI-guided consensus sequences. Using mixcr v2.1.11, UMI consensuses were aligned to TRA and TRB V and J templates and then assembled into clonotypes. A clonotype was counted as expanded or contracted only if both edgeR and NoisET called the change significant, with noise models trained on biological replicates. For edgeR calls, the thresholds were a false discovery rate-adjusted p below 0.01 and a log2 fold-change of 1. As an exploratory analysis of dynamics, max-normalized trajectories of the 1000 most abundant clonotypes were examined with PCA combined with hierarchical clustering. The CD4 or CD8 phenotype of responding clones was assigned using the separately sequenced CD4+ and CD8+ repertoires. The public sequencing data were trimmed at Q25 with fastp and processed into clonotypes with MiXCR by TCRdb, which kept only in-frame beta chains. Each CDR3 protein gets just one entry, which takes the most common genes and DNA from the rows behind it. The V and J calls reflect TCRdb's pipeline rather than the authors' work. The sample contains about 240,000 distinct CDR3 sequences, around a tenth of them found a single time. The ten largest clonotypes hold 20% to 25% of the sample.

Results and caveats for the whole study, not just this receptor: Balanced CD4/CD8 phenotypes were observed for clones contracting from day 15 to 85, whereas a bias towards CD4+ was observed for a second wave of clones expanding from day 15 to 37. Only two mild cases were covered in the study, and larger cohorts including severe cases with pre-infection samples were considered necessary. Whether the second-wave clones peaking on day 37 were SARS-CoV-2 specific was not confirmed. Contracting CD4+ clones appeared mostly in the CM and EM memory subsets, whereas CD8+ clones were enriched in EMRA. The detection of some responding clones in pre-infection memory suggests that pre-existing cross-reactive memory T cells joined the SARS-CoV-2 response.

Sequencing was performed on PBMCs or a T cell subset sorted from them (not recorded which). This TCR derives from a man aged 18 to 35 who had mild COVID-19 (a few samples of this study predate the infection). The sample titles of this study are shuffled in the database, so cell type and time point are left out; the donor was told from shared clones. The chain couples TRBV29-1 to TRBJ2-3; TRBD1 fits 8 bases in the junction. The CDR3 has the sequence CSVVAGGVGDTQYF. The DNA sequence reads TGCAGCGTTGTGGCAGGGGGCGTGGGAGATACGCAGTATTTT.